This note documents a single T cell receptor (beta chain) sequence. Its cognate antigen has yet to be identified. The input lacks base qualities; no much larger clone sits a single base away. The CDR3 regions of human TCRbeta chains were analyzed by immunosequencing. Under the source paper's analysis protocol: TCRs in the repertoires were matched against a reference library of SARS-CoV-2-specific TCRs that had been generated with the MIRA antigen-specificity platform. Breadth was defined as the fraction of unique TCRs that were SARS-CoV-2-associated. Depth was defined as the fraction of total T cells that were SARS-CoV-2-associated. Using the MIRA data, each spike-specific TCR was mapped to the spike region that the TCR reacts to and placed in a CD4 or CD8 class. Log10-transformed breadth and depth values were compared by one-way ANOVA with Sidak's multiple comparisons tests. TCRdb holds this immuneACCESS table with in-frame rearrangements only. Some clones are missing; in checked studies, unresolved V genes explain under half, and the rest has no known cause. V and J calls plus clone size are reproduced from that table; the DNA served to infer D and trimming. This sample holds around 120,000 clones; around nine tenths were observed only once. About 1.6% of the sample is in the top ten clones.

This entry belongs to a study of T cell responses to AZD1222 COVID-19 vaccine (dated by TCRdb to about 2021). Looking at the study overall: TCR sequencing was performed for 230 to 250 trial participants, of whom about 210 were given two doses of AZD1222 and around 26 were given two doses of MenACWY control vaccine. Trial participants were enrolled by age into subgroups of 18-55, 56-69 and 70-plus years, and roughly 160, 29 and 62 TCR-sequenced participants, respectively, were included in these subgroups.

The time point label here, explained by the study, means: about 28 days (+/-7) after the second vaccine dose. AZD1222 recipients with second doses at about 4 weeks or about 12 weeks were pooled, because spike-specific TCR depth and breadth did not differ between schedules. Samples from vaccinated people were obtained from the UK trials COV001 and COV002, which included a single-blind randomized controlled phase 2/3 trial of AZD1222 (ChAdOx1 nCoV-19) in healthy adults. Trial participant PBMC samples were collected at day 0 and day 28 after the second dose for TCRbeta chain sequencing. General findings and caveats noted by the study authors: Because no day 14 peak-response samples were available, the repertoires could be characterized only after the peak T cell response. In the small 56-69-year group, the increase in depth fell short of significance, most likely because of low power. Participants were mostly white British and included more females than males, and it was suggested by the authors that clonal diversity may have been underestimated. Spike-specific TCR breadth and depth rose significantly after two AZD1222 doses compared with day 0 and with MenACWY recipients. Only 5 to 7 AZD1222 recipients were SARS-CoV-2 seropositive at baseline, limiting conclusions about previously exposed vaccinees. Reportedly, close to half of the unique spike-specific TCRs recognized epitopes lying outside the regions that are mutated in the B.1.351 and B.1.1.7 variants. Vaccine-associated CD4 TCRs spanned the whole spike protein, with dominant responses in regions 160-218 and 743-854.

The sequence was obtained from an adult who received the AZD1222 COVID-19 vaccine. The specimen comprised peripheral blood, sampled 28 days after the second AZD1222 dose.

This receptor carries the CDR3 CASSTRAGGDTGELFF. The sequenced DNA is TGTGCCAGCAGCACGAGGGCAGGGGGCGACACCGGGGAGCTGTTTTTT. The chain employs TRBV28 and TRBJ2-2; a stretch of 8 junction bases matches TRBD1. The germline V gene provides CDR1 MDHEN and CDR2 SYDVKM. The CDR3, cysteine through phenylalanine, is 16 amino acids long. The sequence is cut down to CDR3 DNA, 48 bases in frame from base 1. Compared with germline, V lacks 6 bases and J lacks 3 bases; bases without a gene match: 9.